The T cell receptor beta chain under discussion was sequenced for a study of T cells after yellow fever vaccination (dated by TCRdb to between 2018 and 2021). The study in broad terms: The SMART-Seq v4 Ultra Low Input RNA kit was used to prepare libraries from fractions with low cell numbers. Two healthy male donors, one aged 18 to 30 and one aged 30 to 40 years, were included in the cohort. Bulk TCR alpha and beta repertoires were sequenced longitudinally to track T-cell clones before and after primary and booster YFV17D yellow fever vaccination. Blood was collected at multiple timepoints before and after primary and secondary immunization, and bulk PBMC replicates and cell subsets were isolated.

Synthesis of TCR cDNA relied on 5'RACE template switching, a step that introduced a universal primer site along with unique molecular identifiers. Priming of cDNA synthesis was performed from both the TCR alpha and TCR beta constant segments. Libraries were amplified in two PCR steps, with sample barcodes and sequencing adapters added in the second step. Sequencing of libraries was performed on Illumina HiSeq 2500 (2x100 bp) or NovaSeq (2x150 bp). In the paper's pipeline: MIGEC was used to demultiplex reads and collapse the reads into UMI consensus sequences, and MiXCR was used for V(D)J alignment. Vaccine-responding clonotypes were defined with edgeR using replicate PBMC samples, requiring FDR below 0.01 and a log2 fold change above 5 up to day 15. Each bulk clonotype was labeled CD4 or CD8 based on which sequenced repertoire, CD4 or CD8, contained the clonotype at higher abundance. TCRdb redid the processing of the public reads, applying fastp at Q25 and MiXCR, and retained in-frame beta chains. All rows with the same CDR3 protein become a single entry with the most common DNA and genes. The V and J calls shown here were made by TCRdb, not taken from the authors' results. The sample records 600,000 to 750,000 distinct CDR3 sequences, roughly 12% of which are singletons. Together, the top ten hold 15% of the sample.

The sample holds many counts of this clonotype. Its specific antigen is unknown. No base quality values were provided; no much bigger clone lies one nucleotide off. Per the publication, the treatment or condition label means: live attenuated yellow fever vaccine strain. Two biological replicates of bulk PBMCs were collected at each blood-draw timepoint. A standard Ficoll-Paque protocol was used to isolate PBMCs from peripheral blood. TriZol was used to extract RNA from bulk PBMCs, CD4 and CD8 fractions, and dextramer-positive and dextramer-negative fractions. Including cysteine and phenylalanine, the CDR3 has 16 amino acids. Here the CDR3 DNA is all that survives: 48 bases in frame from base 1. CDR1 and CDR2 (SGHRS, YFSETQ) derive from the germline V gene. V is pared back by 1 base and J by 0 bases, with 11 bases lying between the germline termini. The research as a whole found: After the booster, most of the clones that had expanded following primary vaccination were detected again (almost 98% of CD4 and more than 85% of CD8), which suggests that memory was broadly maintained. Because only two donors were included in the study, the extent to which the findings can be generalized is limited. A small share of clonotypes occurred in both CD4 and CD8 compartments, likely arising from convergent recombination. Compared with the primary T-cell response, the secondary T-cell response was weaker but faster, peaking on day 5 rather than day 15. Computational filtering was needed because FACS-sorted repertoires could contain abundant contaminating clonotypes from the bulk population.

The receptor was derived from a man aged 30 to 39 who received the YFV17D yellow fever vaccine. Specimen: PBMCs, collected on the day of the yellow fever booster vaccination. The sequence joins TRBV5-1 to TRBJ1-5, with an unclear D gene assignment. The encoded CDR3 is CASSLSGADSNQPQHF. In nucleotide form, the sequence is TGCGCCAGCAGCTTGTCGGGAGCGGATAGCAATCAGCCCCAGCATTTT.